This TCR beta chain was sequenced during a study of blood T cells in healthy people across ages. Primed by a sample-barcoded 5' primer and a J-beta primer mix, a second PCR proceeded for 7 to 11 cycles. TCRdb redid the calling of the 5' RACE reads with MiXCR, one entry per CDR3 protein. The sample comprises over a million distinct CDR3 sequences, under 45% of which are singletons, and approximately 20% rests with the top ten. Points on this clonotype: Its antigen is undetermined.

Study observations and caveats: Diversity of TCR beta per million T cells declined in a roughly linear way with age.

The germline gives CDR1 MNHNS, CDR2 SASEGT. The CDR3 is 18 residues long. The V segment lost 7 bases and the J segment 4 bases; nucleotides outside the gene matches: 20. Isolating PBMCs gave at least 6.5 million of these cells per sample. The chain links TRBV6-1 to TRBJ2-5; 8 nucleotides align to TRBD2. Sequenced: blood. This receptor was identified in a woman aged 60-70 years in good health. CDR3 DNA sequence: TGTGCCAGCAAACGGACTAGCACCAGGATTGGGATTGGAGAGACCCAGTACTTC. The encoded protein is CASKRTSTRIGIGETQYF.